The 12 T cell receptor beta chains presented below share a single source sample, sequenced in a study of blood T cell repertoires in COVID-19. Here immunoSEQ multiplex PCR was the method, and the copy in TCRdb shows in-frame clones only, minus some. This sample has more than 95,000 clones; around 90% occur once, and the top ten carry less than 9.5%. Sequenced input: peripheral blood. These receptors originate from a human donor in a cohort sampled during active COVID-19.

This CDR3 is CASSDAGSLPYNEQFF. The CDR3 bases are TGCGCCAGCAGTGATGCTGGGAGTCTACCCTACAATGAGCAGTTCTTC. The rearrangement uses TRBV10-2 and TRBJ2-1, with D possibly matching TRBD2 (5 bases). Trimming left V 3 bases short and J 2 bases short, with 14 bases between. The CDR3 runs 16 residues. In germline, CDR1 is WSHSY, CDR2 SAAADI.

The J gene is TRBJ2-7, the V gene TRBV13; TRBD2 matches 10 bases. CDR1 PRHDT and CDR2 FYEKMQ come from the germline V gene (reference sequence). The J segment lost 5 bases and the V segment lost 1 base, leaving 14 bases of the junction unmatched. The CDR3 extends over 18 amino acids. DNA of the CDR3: TGTGCCAGCAGCTTAGCAACCGGTAGCGGGGGGATCTTGCACGAGCAGTACTTC. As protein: CASSLATGSGGILHEQYF.

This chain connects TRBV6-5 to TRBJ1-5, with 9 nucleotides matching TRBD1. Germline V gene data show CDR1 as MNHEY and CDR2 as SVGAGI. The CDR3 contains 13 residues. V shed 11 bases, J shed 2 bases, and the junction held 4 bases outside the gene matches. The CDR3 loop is CALQGAGNQPQHF. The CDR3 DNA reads TGTGCCCTACAGGGGGCTGGCAATCAGCCCCAGCATTTT.

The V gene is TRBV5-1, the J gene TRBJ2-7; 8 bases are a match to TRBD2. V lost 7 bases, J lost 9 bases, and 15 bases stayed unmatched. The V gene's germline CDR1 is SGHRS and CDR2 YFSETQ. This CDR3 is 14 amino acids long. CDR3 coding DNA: TGCGCCAGCCGAACGGGACTAGGGGCACCTGCGCAGTACTTC. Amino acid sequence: CASRTGLGAPAQYF.

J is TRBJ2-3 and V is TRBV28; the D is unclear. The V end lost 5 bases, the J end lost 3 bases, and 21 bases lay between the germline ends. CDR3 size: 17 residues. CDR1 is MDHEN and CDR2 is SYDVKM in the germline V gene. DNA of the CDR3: TGTGCCAGCAGTCCCCTTGGCACCCGGGTCGGGACAGATACGCAGTATTTT. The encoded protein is CASSPLGTRVGTDTQYF.

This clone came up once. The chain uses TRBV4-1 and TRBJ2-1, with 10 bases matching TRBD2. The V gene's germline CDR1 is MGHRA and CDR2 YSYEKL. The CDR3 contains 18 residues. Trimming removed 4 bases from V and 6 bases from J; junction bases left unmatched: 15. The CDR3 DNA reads TGCGCCAGCAGCCTATCCCCCCCTCTAGCGGGAGTACCCAATGAGCAGTTCTTC. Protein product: CASSLSPPLAGVPNEQFF.

CDR3 residues: CASSPRDRGQETQYF. CDR3 nucleotides: TGTGCCAGCAGTCCTCGGGACAGGGGGCAGGAGACCCAGTACTTC. The chain uses TRBV6-5 and TRBJ2-5; 12 bases align to TRBD1. Trimming took 5 bases from V and 5 from J; bases not matched to a gene: 6. Germline V CDR1 and CDR2: MNHEY, SVGAGI. This CDR3 has 15 amino acids.

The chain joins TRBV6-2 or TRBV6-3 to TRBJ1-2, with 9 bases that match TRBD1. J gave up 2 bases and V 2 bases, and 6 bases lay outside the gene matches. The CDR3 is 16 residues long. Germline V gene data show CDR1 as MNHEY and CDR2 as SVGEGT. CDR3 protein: CASSYLGQGRNYGYTF. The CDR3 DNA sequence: TGTGCCAGCAGTTACCTGGGACAGGGCCGGAACTATGGCTACACCTTC.

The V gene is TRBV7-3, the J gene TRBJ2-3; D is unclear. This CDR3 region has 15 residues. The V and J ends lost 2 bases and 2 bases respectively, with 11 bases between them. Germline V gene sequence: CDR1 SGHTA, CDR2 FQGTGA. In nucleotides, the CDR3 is TGTGCCAGCAGCTTAGACGTGGGCCTCACAGATACGCAGTATTTT. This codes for CASSLDVGLTDTQYF.

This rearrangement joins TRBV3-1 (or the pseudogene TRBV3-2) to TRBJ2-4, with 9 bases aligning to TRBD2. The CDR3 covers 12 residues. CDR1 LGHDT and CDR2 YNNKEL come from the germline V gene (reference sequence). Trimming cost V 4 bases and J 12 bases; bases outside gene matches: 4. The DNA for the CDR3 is TGTGCCAGCAGCCCGACTAGCGGAACTCAGTACTTC. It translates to CASSPTSGTQYF.

The CDR3 nucleotides read TGTGCCTGGAGTGGATCCGGGCGGGGGAGCACAGATACGCAGTATTTT. This sequence encodes CAWSGSGRGSTDTQYF. This chain connects TRBV30 to TRBJ2-3; 7 positions match TRBD2. Germline CDR1 GTSNPN, CDR2 SVGIG (reference sequence). J gave up 0 bases and V 1 base, and 7 bases lay outside the gene matches. The CDR3 consists of 16 residues.

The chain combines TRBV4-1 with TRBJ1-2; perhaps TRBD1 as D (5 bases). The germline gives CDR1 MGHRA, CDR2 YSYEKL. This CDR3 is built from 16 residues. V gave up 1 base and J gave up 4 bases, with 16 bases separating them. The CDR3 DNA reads TGCGCCAGCAGCCAAGTTTCAGGGTTATCCCCCTATGGCTACACCTTC. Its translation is CASSQVSGLSPYGYTF.